A selection of T cell receptor beta chains follows, all from one sample in a study of response to subunit inactivated influenza vaccine. TCRdb redid the calling of the RT-PCR reads with MiXCR, one entry per CDR3 protein. The sample carries over 450,000 distinct CDR3 sequences, over 10% recorded once. The starting material was PBMCs from blood, obtained 40 to 50 days after vaccination. These receptors originate from a man over 45 who received an inactivated influenza vaccine. CDR3s include the opening cysteine and the closing phenylalanine or tryptophan. D genes are given only for firm matches. Rows give clone size only sometimes, using once, few, many, or a class for an expanded clone.

d_call | j_call | clone_size | v_call | cdr3_nt | cdr3_aa
TRBD1 | TRBJ2-1 | NA | TRBV15 | TGTGCCACCGGACAGGTCTACAATGAGCAGTTCTTC | CATGQVYNEQFF
TRBD2 | TRBJ2-5 | many | TRBV20-1 | TGCAGTGCTAGAGACTCTAAAGCGGGGGTGGGAGAGACCCAGTACTTC | CSARDSKAGVGETQYF
NA | TRBJ2-7 | NA | TRBV2 | TGTGCCAGCAGTGATCACAGCTACGAGCAGTACTTC | CASSDHSYEQYF
TRBD1 | TRBJ2-7 | many | TRBV20-1 | TGCAGTGCTGGCGCCGGGACAGCACCCTACGAGCAGTACTTC | CSAGAGTAPYEQYF
NA | TRBJ2-2 | few | TRBV5-5 | TGTGCCAGCAGCTTGGCACAGGGTAAGAGGTCCGGGGAGCTGTTTTTT | CASSLAQGKRSGELFF
TRBD2 | TRBJ2-5 | NA | TRBV12-3/TRBV12-4 | TGTGCCAGCAGCGTAGCGGGGGGGCCAGAGACCCAGTACTTC | CASSVAGGPETQYF
NA | TRBJ2-5 | few | TRBV4-2 | TGTGCCAGCAGCCAACGGGGGCGGGAGAAAGAGACCCAGTACTTC | CASSQRGREKETQYF
TRBD1 | TRBJ2-1 | NA | TRBV9 | TGTGCCAGCAGCTCTAAGACAGGGGGGTTAAATGAGCAGTTCTTC | CASSSKTGGLNEQFF
NA | TRBJ1-5 | NA | TRBV7-9 | TGTGCCAGCAGCGACGGACTGCCGAGCAATCAGCCCCAGCATTTT | CASSDGLPSNQPQHF
TRBD1 | TRBJ2-5 | many | TRBV4-2 | TGTGCCAGCAGCCCCCTAGGACAGGGCGAGACCCAGTACTTC | CASSPLGQGETQYF
TRBD2 | TRBJ2-1 | few | TRBV6-2/TRBV6-3 | TGTGCCAGCAGTACCCGACTAGCGGGAGGAGCCACCAGGTCCTACAATGAGCAGTTCTTC | CASSTRLAGGATRSYNEQFF
TRBD2 | TRBJ2-1 | NA | TRBV25-1 | TGTGCCAGCAGTGGGGGGGGTTACAATGAGCAGTTCTTC | CASSGGGYNEQFF
TRBD1 | TRBJ2-5 | few | TRBV5-1 | TGCGCCAGCCGCCGACAGGGGGCGAAGGAAGAGACCCAGTACTTC | CASRRQGAKEETQYF
TRBD2 | TRBJ2-1 | few | TRBV4-3 | TGCGCCAGCAGCCATGCCCGGACTAGCGGGGGGGTTGGGGGCGATGAGCAGTTCTTC | CASSHARTSGGVGGDEQFF
TRBD2 | TRBJ2-3 | few | TRBV5-4 | TGTGCCAGCAGCTTTGGGACTAGCGGGGCGCTCACAGATACGCAGTATTTT | CASSFGTSGALTDTQYF
NA | TRBJ2-3 | few | TRBV10-3 | TGTGCCATCAGTGCGGGCAGTAGCACAGATACGCAGTATTTT | CAISAGSSTDTQYF
NA | TRBJ2-2 | NA | TRBV6-2/TRBV6-3 | TGTGCCAGCAGACCCAAGGGGACGCTCACCGGGGAGCTGTTTTTT | CASRPKGTLTGELFF
TRBD2 | TRBJ2-5 | few | TRBV20-1 | TGCAGTGCTGGGAGCGGGAGTTTCCCTGAGACCCAGTACTTC | CSAGSGSFPETQYF
NA | TRBJ2-7 | NA | TRBV18 | TGTGCCAGCTCACCAAACTCAGCCAGGATGGGAGAGCAGTACTTC | CASSPNSARMGEQYF
TRBD2 | TRBJ2-7 | NA | TRBV4-2 | TGTGCCAGCAGCCAAGATTTCACTAGCGGCTCCTACGAGCAGTACTTC | CASSQDFTSGSYEQYF
TRBD1 | TRBJ1-1 | many | TRBV5-1 | TGCGCCAGCAGCTTGGATCCCCAGGGGGCGCGGGCTTTCTTT | CASSLDPQGARAFF
NA | TRBJ2-7 | many | TRBV11-2 | TGTGCCAGCTCCGGGACAACAAAAATATCCTACGAGCAGTACTTC | CASSGTTKISYEQYF
NA | TRBJ2-5 | NA | TRBV5-1 | TGCGCCAGCAGCTTGGACCGCGGGGCCTCTCAAGAGACCCAGTACTTC | CASSLDRGASQETQYF
NA | TRBJ2-3 | NA | TRBV3-1 | TGTGCCAGCAGCCGGGACCTCAAAGATACGCAGTATTTT | CASSRDLKDTQYF
NA | TRBJ2-5 | NA | TRBV3-1 | TGTGCCAGCAGCCAAGATCGGAATGAAGAGACCCAGTACTTC | CASSQDRNEETQYF
TRBD2 | TRBJ2-4 | few | TRBV12-3/TRBV12-4 | TGTGCCAGCAGCCAAGCGGGAGGGCCCAACATTCAGTACTTC | CASSQAGGPNIQYF
TRBD2 | TRBJ2-3 | NA | TRBV6-5 | TGTGCCAGCAGTTACGGACGGGGGGTCACAGATACGCAGTATTTT | CASSYGRGVTDTQYF
NA | TRBJ1-4 | NA | TRBV29-1 | TGCAGGGTTAACGCCGACACCAGACGGGAAAAACTGTTTTTT | CRVNADTRREKLFF
NA | TRBJ1-1 | NA | TRBV19 | TGTGCCAGTAGTTACCTAGGGGGGGACACTGAAGCTTTCTTT | CASSYLGGDTEAFF
NA | TRBJ1-5 | NA | TRBV10-3 | TGTGCCACGATGACCGGCAGTGATCAGCCCCAGCATTTT | CATMTGSDQPQHF
TRBD2 | TRBJ2-2 | NA | TRBV15 | TGTGCCACCAGCAGAGACGCGGCGGGGGGAACCGGGGAGCTGTTTTTT | CATSRDAAGGTGELFF
TRBD1 | TRBJ1-5 | NA | TRBV23-1 | TGCGCCAGCAGTCACGACCAAGCGGAGGGGGCGGTCGGTACTCAGCCCCAGCATTTT | CASSHDQAEGAVGTQPQHF
NA | TRBJ2-3 | NA | TRBV10-3 | TGTGCCATCAAATCGGGGACAGATACGCAGTATTTT | CAIKSGTDTQYF
NA | TRBJ2-7 | many | TRBV30 | TGTGCCTGGAAGGACTTTTCGACCTACGAGCAGTACTTC | CAWKDFSTYEQYF
TRBD1 | TRBJ1-1 | few | TRBV27 | TGTGCCAGCAGTTTATCAGCAGGGGGCGGCACTGAAGCTTTCTTT | CASSLSAGGGTEAFF
TRBD1 | TRBJ2-7 | few | TRBV4-1 | TGCGCCAGCAGCCAAGAAGGGACAGGGGGGTACTACGAGCAGTACTTC | CASSQEGTGGYYEQYF
TRBD2 | TRBJ2-3 | few | TRBV5-6 | TGTGCCAGCAGCTGGGTAGCGGGCCCCACAGATACGCAGTATTTT | CASSWVAGPTDTQYF
NA | TRBJ2-7 | few | TRBV10-3 | TGTGCCATCAGCGAACTGACCTACGAGCAGTACTTC | CAISELTYEQYF
NA | TRBJ2-5 | few | TRBV24-1 | TGTGCCACCGGTTCCGGAGAGACCCAGTACTTC | CATGSGETQYF
NA | TRBJ1-2 | few | TRBV10-3 | TGTGCCATCTGGGAAGGGATAGTGGCGAACTATGGCTACACCTTC | CAIWEGIVANYGYTF
NA | TRBJ2-7 | NA | TRBV24-1 | TGTGCCACCAGTGACCAGGAAACGGTCGAGGTTGGGAAGCAGTACTTC | CATSDQETVEVGKQYF
TRBD1 | TRBJ2-3 | NA | TRBV12-3/TRBV12-4 | TGTGCCAGCAGTCCCCCCCCCGGACAGGGCCCGAGGGAGCAGTATTTT | CASSPPPGQGPREQYF
NA | TRBJ2-1 | many | TRBV7-2 | TGTGCCAGCAGCTTAGTCGCAGGGTTCGGGTCCTACAATGAGCAGTTCTTC | CASSLVAGFGSYNEQFF
NA | TRBJ1-5 | few | TRBV6-2/TRBV6-3 | TGTGCCAGCAGTTACTCGGCGGGCAATCAGCCCCAGCATTTT | CASSYSAGNQPQHF
TRBD1 | TRBJ2-6 | few | TRBV5-1 | TGCGCCAGCAGCTTGAGGGACAGGTCCTCTGGGGCCAACGTCCTGACTTTC | CASSLRDRSSGANVLTF
TRBD1 | TRBJ1-1 | NA | TRBV27 | TGTGCCAGCAGTTTTGCCTTAACCAGGGGGCTGAACACTGAAGCTTTCTTT | CASSFALTRGLNTEAFF
TRBD2 | TRBJ2-1 | many | TRBV29-1 | TGCAGCGTTGTTAGCGGGGGTTCCTACAATGAGCAGTTCTTC | CSVVSGGSYNEQFF
NA | TRBJ2-3 | few | TRBV7-9 | TGTGCCAGCAGCCTCAATGGCCCAGATACGCAGTATTTT | CASSLNGPDTQYF
NA | TRBJ1-1 | many | TRBV12-3/TRBV12-4 | TGTGCCAGCAGTTGGGTCGAGTTGGCAGAAGCTTTCTTT | CASSWVELAEAFF